The present entry profiles one T cell receptor beta chain with its context. The record originates from a study of T cell changes during pregnancy in multiple sclerosis. The CDR3 contains 15 residues. The germline V gene has CDR1 LNHDA and CDR2 SQIVND (reference sequence). Between the trimmed V and J ends, which lost 7 bases and 2 bases, there was a span of 17 bases. Measured with immunoSEQ multiplex PCR; TCRdb has only the in-frame clones, and not every one. Among some 110,000 clones listed, 85% to 95% were seen once. This chain links TRBV19 with TRBJ1-2; D is unresolved. The material was peripheral blood, obtained after pregnancy. The TCR originated in a female donor with multiple sclerosis, enrolled in a pregnancy study. In DNA, the CDR3 is TGTGCCAGTATCCCGAGGGTTGACAACAACTATGGCTACACCTTC. Protein sequence: CASIPRVDNNYGYTF.